The 20 T cell receptor beta chains below come from one sample, sequenced in a study of vaccination and CD4 T cells after COVID-19. Described treatment: roughly 11-day PBMC culture with coronavirus spike peptide pools or control peptides (ViraFEST assay). The study sequenced cultured CD4+ T cell DNA using the Oncomine TCR Beta short-read assay. A single record per CDR3 protein comes from TCRdb applying MiXCR to the PCR reads. The sample has roughly 16,000 distinct CDR3 sequences, roughly 50% seen once. These receptors are not linked to any known antigen. The sample was cultured CD4+ T cells from blood, taken after SARS-CoV-2 vaccination. Source of these receptors: a human donor with COVID-19.

V and J are TRBV20-1 and TRBJ1-5; no firm D call. The CDR3 loop spans 14 amino acids. V lost 6 bases, J lost 6 bases, and 18 bases lay in between. Germline-derived CDR1 and CDR2 are DFQATT and SNEGSKA (reference sequence). The DNA for the CDR3 is TGCAGTGCGAGTCAGCAGGTTGAAGTTCAGCCCCAGCATTTT. It is translated as CSASQQVEVQPQHF.

J is TRBJ1-5 and V is TRBV12-3 or TRBV12-4, with D perhaps TRBD1 (6 bases). CDR3 length: 12 amino acids. Deletions cut 7 bases from V and 9 bases from J, with 13 bases between. The chain's CDR3 is CASNQGRGPQHF. The CDR3 DNA reads as TGTGCCAGCAACCAGGGGAGAGGGCCCCAGCATTTT.

The rearrangement uses TRBV11-2 and TRBJ1-5; D is uncertain. The length of the CDR3 is 13 residues. With 6 bases removed from V and 16 bases from J, the gap between germline ends came to 22 bases. Germline V gene lookup returns CDR1 SGHAT and CDR2 FQNNGV. For the CDR3, the DNA is TGTGCCAGCAGTTCCCGCGGTGGACGGGAGACTCATTTT. It encodes CASSSRGGRETHF.

The chain is built from TRBV5-8 and TRBJ1-6; TRBD1 matches at 7 bases. CDR3 length equals 16 residues. The germline CDR1 and CDR2 sequences are SGHTS and YDEGEE. J gave up 6 bases and V 5 bases, and 11 bases lay outside the gene matches. As DNA, the CDR3 is TGTGCCAGCAGACGACAGGGCTTGTCGTTTAATTCACCCCTCCACTTT. The encoded protein is CASRRQGLSFNSPLHF.

This chain uses TRBV5-1 with TRBJ2-5; no definite D call. The CDR3 length is 12 residues. The ends were cut back, 4 bases at V and 0 bases at J, with 4 bases in the middle. The V gene's germline CDR1 is SGHRS and CDR2 YFSETQ. The CDR3: CASSVNQETQYF. The CDR3 DNA follows: TGCGCCAGCAGCGTTAACCAAGAGACCCAGTACTTC.

This clonotype came up a few times. The rearrangement links TRBV24-1 to TRBJ2-5, with 7 bases aligning to TRBD1. This CDR3 spans 14 amino acids. The germline V gene encodes CDR1 KGHDR and CDR2 SFDVKD. After removal of 7 bases from V and 1 base from J, the junction contained 5 bases not matched to a gene. CDR3 nucleotides: TGTGCCACCAGCCTCCGGGACAGCCAAGAGACCCAGTACTTC. Translation: CATSLRDSQETQYF.

The chain recombines TRBV11-3 with TRBJ1-1; tentative D call: TRBD1 (5 bases). This CDR3 is built from 16 residues. From germline, CDR1 is SGHNT and CDR2 YENEEA. The V gene lost 1 base and the J gene lost 0 bases, with 12 bases spanning the gap. CDR3 coding DNA: TGTGCCAGCAGCTTAGTTGCAGGGTCCATGAACACTGAAGCTTTCTTT. It translates to CASSLVAGSMNTEAFF.

The chain joins TRBV6-1 to TRBJ1-3; D possibly corresponds to TRBD1 (6 bases). V lost 6 bases, J lost 0 bases, and 12 bases lay in between. CDR3 size: 15 residues. Germline V gives CDR1 MNHNS, CDR2 SASEGT. In DNA form, the CDR3 reads TGTGCCAGCAGCGGGGGGCCCAGCTCTGGAAACACCATATATTTT. As protein: CASSGGPSSGNTIYF.

The table lists this clonotype with a count of one. This sequence joins TRBV6-5 and TRBJ2-3, with D tentatively TRBD1 (6 bases). The length of the CDR3 is 16 residues. The V gene lost 2 bases and the J gene lost 3 bases, with 15 bases spanning the gap. Germline V lookup: CDR1 MNHEY, CDR2 SVGAGI. For the CDR3, the DNA is TGTGCCAGCAGTTACCAGGGGAAATACGGTACAGATACGCAGTATTTT. Translating gives CASSYQGKYGTDTQYF.

V is TRBV7-2 and J is TRBJ2-3; D not resolved. The CDR3 extends over 11 amino acids. CDR1 and CDR2 from the germline V gene are SGHTA and FQGNSA. The V gene lost 3 bases and the J gene lost 10 bases, with 8 bases spanning the gap. In DNA form, the CDR3 reads TGTGCCAGCAGCTTCTCTAGGGCGCAGTATTTT. It yields the protein CASSFSRAQYF.

V is TRBV10-3 and J is TRBJ1-1; unclear D gene. The germline V gene has CDR1 ENHRY and CDR2 SYGVKD. Trimming removed 2 bases from V and 3 bases from J, with 7 bases in between. The CDR3 runs to 13 residues. In nucleotides, the CDR3 is TGTGCCATCAGTGAGCGTGGGGACACTGAAGCTTTCTTT. This gives the protein CAISERGDTEAFF.

A few counts support this clonotype. V usage is TRBV7-2 and J usage is TRBJ1-2, with D maybe TRBD1 (5 bases). The CDR3 loop spans 14 amino acids. Germline V gene data show CDR1 as SGHTA and CDR2 as FQGNSA. V was pared by 1 base and J by 4 bases, with 10 bases between. The CDR3 bases are TGTGCCAGCAGCTTAGGGCAGGGTAGCTATGGCTACACCTTC. Its translation: CASSLGQGSYGYTF.

The CDR3 protein is CASSTRETQYF. CDR3 nucleotide sequence: TGTGCCAGCAGTACTCGGGAGACCCAGTACTTC. This chain links TRBV6-5 with TRBJ2-5; the D is unclear. The CDR3 spans 11 residues. The ends were cut back, 5 bases at V and 5 bases at J, with 6 bases in the middle. CDR1 is MNHEY, CDR2 SVGAGI, per germline.

This chain joins TRBV2 and TRBJ2-1, with D possibly called TRBD1 or TRBD2 (5 bases each). Trimming removed 2 bases at V and 7 bases at J, with 12 bases between. CDR3 length: 14 residues. Germline CDR1 SNHLY, CDR2 FYNNEI. The CDR3 spells CASSEQGSGNEQFF. The CDR3 nucleotides read TGTGCCAGCAGTGAACAGGGTTCGGGGAATGAGCAGTTCTTC.

This chain connects TRBV20-1 to TRBJ1-3; 9 positions match TRBD1. Germline V gives CDR1 DFQATT, CDR2 SNEGSKA (reference sequence). V shed 5 bases and J 3 bases; nucleotides not matched to a gene: 5. The CDR3 has 14 residues. The CDR3 DNA follows: TGCAGTGCTGGGACAGGGTATGGTGGAAACACCATATATTTT. Protein sequence: CSAGTGYGGNTIYF.

The chain couples TRBV11-1 to TRBJ1-2; 7 positions match TRBD1. Germline CDR1 SGHAT, CDR2 FQDESV (reference sequence). Unmatched junction bases numbered 8, after V lost 6 bases and J lost 4 bases. The CDR3 has 14 amino acids. In nucleotides, the CDR3 is TGTGCCAGCAGTTTTGGACAGGATCCCTATGGCTACACCTTC. Encoded protein: CASSFGQDPYGYTF.

The sample holds a few counts of this clonotype. The V and J genes are TRBV6-1 and TRBJ2-2; 11 bases map to TRBD2. J gave up 5 bases and V 6 bases, and 5 bases lay outside the gene matches. CDR3 size: 15 residues. From germline, CDR1 is MNHNS and CDR2 SASEGT. The CDR3 is CASRTTSGGTGELFF. Written as DNA, the CDR3 is TGTGCCAGCAGAACCACTAGCGGGGGTACCGGGGAGCTGTTTTTT.

This clonotype was picked up one time. The genes are TRBV20-1 and TRBJ1-1, with a possible D match to TRBD1 (6 bases). The CDR3 runs to 18 residues. Trimming shortened V by 0 bases and J by 0 bases, and 20 bases separated the two germline ends. Germline CDR1 is DFQATT and CDR2 is SNEGSKA (reference sequence). The CDR3, as DNA: TGCAGTGCTAGAGACCCCCAGCGGGGGCGGTTAATGAACACTGAAGCTTTCTTT. The encoded protein is CSARDPQRGRLMNTEAFF.

The rearrangement joins TRBV6-1 to TRBJ1-5, with 7 nucleotides matching TRBD1. Trimming cost V 6 bases and J 3 bases; bases outside gene matches: 8. The CDR3 runs to 15 residues. Germline V gene sequence: CDR1 MNHNS, CDR2 SASEGT. CDR3 coding DNA: TGTGCCAGCAGACCACCGGGACAGAACAATCAGCCCCAGCATTTT. It is translated as CASRPPGQNNQPQHF.

This rearrangement joins TRBV6-1 to TRBJ2-5, with TRBD2 matching 10 bases. Looked up from germline, CDR1 is MNHNS and CDR2 is SASEGT. CDR3 length equals 15 residues. The V gene end was trimmed by 1 base and the J gene end by 4 bases; junction bases not matched to a gene: 3. The CDR3 DNA sequence: TGTGCCAGCAGTGAAGTTAGCGGGGGGCGAGAGACCCAGTACTTC. Translation gives CASSEVSGGRETQYF.